The 23 T cell receptor beta chains reported below all come from one sample, sequenced in a study of shared clonotypes between healthy human individuals. Measured with immunoSEQ multiplex PCR; TCRdb has only the in-frame clones, and not every one. The sample includes over 950,000 clones, approximately 75% of them seen just once. The sequenced sample consisted of memory CD4+ T cells from PBMCs. Regarding subset: CD45RA-negative fraction. These receptors were taken from a man aged 18 to 29 in good health. Some clones in this sample may be carry-over from other donors' samples.

The V and J genes are TRBV13 and TRBJ2-7, with TRBD1 matching over 7 bases. Germline values: CDR1 PRHDT, CDR2 FYEKMQ (reference sequence). CDR3 length: 16 residues. The V gene end was trimmed by 4 bases and the J gene end by 4 bases; junction bases not matched to a gene: 13. CDR3 region: CASSSWETGTEYEQYF. CDR3 nucleotide sequence: TGTGCCAGCAGCTCATGGGAGACCGGGACAGAGTACGAGCAGTACTTC. Full variable domain (remainder filled in from reference TRBV13 and TRBJ2-7): AAGVIQSPRHLIKEKRETATLKCYPIPRHDTVYWYQQGPGQDPQFLISFYEKMQSDKGSIPDRFSAQQFSDYHSELNMSSLELGDSALYFCASSSWETGTEYEQYFGPGTRLTVT.

The chain links TRBV25-1 to TRBJ2-5; 7 positions agree with TRBD1. Germline CDR1 is MGHDK and CDR2 is SYGVNS. V lost 1 base and J lost 2; bases outside the gene matches: 4. This CDR3 has 15 residues. The CDR3 region is CASSESGRGQETQYF. The DNA of the CDR3 is TGTGCCAGCAGTGAATCTGGCAGGGGGCAAGAGACCCAGTACTTC.

This chain uses TRBV7-3 with TRBJ1-1, with 7 bases that match TRBD1. This CDR3 contains 13 residues. Germline V gene data show CDR1 as SGHTA and CDR2 as FQGTGA. V shed 5 bases, J shed 5 bases, and the junction held 5 bases outside the gene matches. CDR3 DNA sequence: TGTGCCAGCAGCCCAGGGGGGGAAACTGAAGCTTTCTTT. Translation gives CASSPGGETEAFF.

This clone occurred many times. J is TRBJ2-2 and V is TRBV27, with 8 bases fitting TRBD1. Trimming removed 7 bases from V and 6 bases from J; junction bases left unmatched: 4. Germline CDR1 is MNHEY and CDR2 is SMNVEV (reference sequence). CDR3 length: 13 residues. CDR3 region: CASKTGESGELFF. CDR3 sequence (DNA): TGTGCCAGCAAGACAGGGGAATCCGGGGAGCTGTTTTTT.

Of note for this clone: Other DNA sequences in the sample encode the same CDR3. V usage is TRBV6-5 and J usage is TRBJ1-4; D might be TRBD1 (6 bases). Germline V gene data show CDR1 as MNHEY and CDR2 as SVGAGI. Trimming removed 2 bases from V and 2 bases from J, with 6 bases in between. The CDR3 contains 14 residues. For the CDR3, the DNA is TGTGCCAGCAGTTACAGGGGGACTAATGAAAAACTGTTTTTT. Translation gives CASSYRGTNEKLFF.

To note about this clone: Different DNA sequences within this sample yield the same CDR3. The chain is built from TRBV29-1 and TRBJ2-7, with D tentatively TRBD1 or TRBD2 (7 bases each). Germline CDR1 and CDR2: SQVTM and ANQGSEA. V was clipped by 7 bases and J by 1 base, with 11 bases between them. This CDR3 is built from 12 residues. CDR3 DNA sequence: TGCAGCGCAGGGGGGGGGTCCTACGAGCAGTACTTC. This translates into CSAGGGSYEQYF.

The rearrangement uses TRBV6-6 and TRBJ1-2, with D possibly TRBD1 on 6 matching bases. V lost 2 bases and J lost 4, with 11 bases in between. CDR3 length equals 14 residues. Looked up from germline, CDR1 is MNHNY and CDR2 is SVGAGI (reference sequence). CDR3 sequence: CASSYTGGGYGYTF. The CDR3 nucleotides read TGTGCCAGCAGTTACACCGGGGGCGGCTATGGCTACACCTTC.

The chain links TRBV6-4 to TRBJ2-1; 8 bases agree with TRBD1. Germline V lookup: CDR1 MRHNA, CDR2 SNTAGT. The CDR3 has 16 amino acids. V lost 5 bases to trimming and J lost 0 bases; unmatched junction nucleotides: 6. The CDR3 nucleotides read TGTGCCAGCAGTACTAGACAGGGGAGCTCCTACAATGAGCAGTTCTTC. Translating gives CASSTRQGSSYNEQFF.

V is TRBV6-5 and J is TRBJ1-4, with TRBD1 as a possible D gene (5 bases). V lost 2 bases and J lost 5, with 12 bases in between. This CDR3 spans 15 amino acids. The germline CDR1 and CDR2 sequences are MNHEY and SVGAGI. CDR3 bases: TGTGCCAGCAGTTACGGGACGGGGGGGAATGAAAAACTGTTTTTT. Residues: CASSYGTGGNEKLFF.

The chain carries TRBV6-1 and TRBJ1-3; D uncertain. V was pared by 3 bases and J by 0 bases, with 9 bases between. The V gene's germline CDR1 is MNHNS and CDR2 SASEGT. CDR3 length: 15 residues. The CDR3 spells CASSDLWNSGNTIYF. In DNA form, the CDR3 reads TGTGCCAGCAGTGATTTGTGGAACTCTGGAAACACCATATATTTT.

V gene TRBV4-1 combines with J gene TRBJ2-1; 10 bases align to TRBD2. CDR1 is MGHRA and CDR2 is YSYEKL in the germline V gene. The length of the CDR3 is 15 residues. Trimming cost V 6 bases and J 10 bases; bases outside gene matches: 12. In DNA form, the CDR3 reads TGCGCCAGCAGTCGGGACCCGGGACTAGCGTTGGAGCAGTTCTTC. Translating gives CASSRDPGLALEQFF.

Note on this clone: This same CDR3 is encoded by further DNA sequences in the sample. V gene TRBV28 combines with J gene TRBJ2-7; D remains unclear. The CDR3 runs 11 residues. Germline V lookup: CDR1 MDHEN, CDR2 SYDVKM. V lost 4 bases to trimming and J lost 2 bases, with 3 bases between them. The CDR3 loop is CASSSPYEQYF. In nucleotides, the CDR3 is TGTGCCAGCAGTTCTCCCTACGAGCAGTACTTC.

The gene calls are TRBV5-4 and TRBJ2-6, with D uncertain. There are 16 residues in the CDR3. Germline-derived CDR1 and CDR2 are SGHNT and YYREEE (reference sequence). Trimming removed 4 bases from V and 2 bases from J, with 13 bases in between. The CDR3 is CASSPQVGTGANVLTF. Written as DNA, the CDR3 is TGTGCCAGCAGCCCCCAGGTGGGGACTGGGGCCAACGTCCTGACTTTC.

In the case of this clone: Other DNA sequences in the sample encode the same CDR3. This chain joins TRBV28 and TRBJ2-7; D ambiguous. The germline gives CDR1 MDHEN, CDR2 SYDVKM. V was trimmed by 4 bases and J by 0 bases, leaving 4 bases between them. The CDR3 has 12 residues. The CDR3 loop reads CASSSLSYEQYF. The CDR3 DNA reads TGTGCCAGCAGTTCCCTCTCCTACGAGCAGTACTTC.

This chain joins TRBV28 and TRBJ1-3; TRBD1 matches at 9 bases. The CDR3 totals 15 residues. Looked up from germline, CDR1 is MDHEN and CDR2 is SYDVKM. V lost 4 bases and J lost 3; bases outside the gene matches: 4. The CDR3 spells CASSSGTGNGNTIYF. The CDR3 DNA sequence: TGTGCCAGCAGTTCCGGGACAGGGAATGGAAACACCATATATTTT.

On this clone itself: The sample carries other DNA sequences with the same CDR3. The chain combines TRBV18 with TRBJ2-3, with TRBD1 matching over 10 bases. CDR1 KGHSH and CDR2 LQKENI come from the germline V gene. V shed 3 bases and J 3 bases; nucleotides not matched to a gene: 0. The CDR3 loop spans 14 amino acids. The CDR3 bases are TGTGCCAGCTCACCGGGACAGGGGACAGATACGCAGTATTTT. Translated, it gives CASSPGQGTDTQYF.

The sample holds one count of this clone. In the same sample, other DNA sequences code for this CDR3. This chain joins TRBV7-2 and TRBJ2-7; D remains unclear. This CDR3 is built from 11 residues. Germline lookup yields CDR1 SGHTA and CDR2 FQGNSA. V was cut by 0 bases and J by 7 bases, with 4 bases left in between. CDR3 loop: CASSLAGEQYF. DNA for the CDR3: TGTGCCAGCAGCTTAGCCGGAGAGCAGTACTTC.

This clone appeared many times. This chain connects TRBV15 to TRBJ2-7, with D maybe TRBD1 (6 bases). Germline assignment: CDR1 LNHNV and CDR2 YYDKDF (reference sequence). The CDR3 covers 15 residues. Trimming shortened V by 1 base and J by 4 bases, and 14 bases separated the two germline ends. The CDR3 region is CATSRGQVYRYEQYF. The CDR3, as DNA: TGTGCCACCAGCAGAGGACAGGTTTACAGGTACGAGCAGTACTTC.

The rearrangement uses TRBV2 and TRBJ1-1, with D perhaps matching TRBD1 (6 bases). The V gene lost 5 bases and the J gene lost 4 bases, with 14 bases spanning the gap. Germline assignment: CDR1 SNHLY and CDR2 FYNNEI. The CDR3 runs to 14 residues. The CDR3 nucleotides read TGTGCCAGCAGTCCAACCGCAGGGGTCACTGAAGCTTTCTTT. It encodes CASSPTAGVTEAFF.

A remark on this clone: At the DNA level, this CDR3 is encoded by other sequences in the same sample as well. The chain uses TRBV5-6 and TRBJ2-7, with D perhaps given as TRBD1 or TRBD2 (6 bases each). This CDR3 comprises 12 residues. Germline V gene sequence: CDR1 SGHDT, CDR2 YYEEEE. Trimming cost V 4 bases and J 7 bases, with 12 bases left between them. CDR3 sequence: CASSPGGGEQYF. CDR3 in DNA: TGTGCCAGCAGCCCCGGGGGCGGAGAGCAGTACTTC.

Concerning this clone itself: The same CDR3 also results from other DNA sequences found in this sample. The chain has TRBV5-1 and TRBJ2-2; D remains ambiguous. CDR1 is SGHRS and CDR2 is YFSETQ in the germline V gene. There are 12 residues in the CDR3. With 0 bases removed from V and 6 bases from J, the gap between germline ends came to 3 bases. The CDR3 protein is CASSLAAGELFF. The DNA of the CDR3 is TGCGCCAGCAGCTTGGCCGCCGGGGAGCTGTTTTTT.

Notes on this clone: Within the sample, other DNA sequences also encode this same CDR3. This rearrangement joins TRBV4-1 to TRBJ2-1; no reliable D call. In germline, CDR1 is MGHRA, CDR2 YSYEKL. CDR3 length equals 13 residues. V gave up 2 bases and J gave up 8 bases, with 10 bases separating them. CDR3 residues: CASSQRSGDEQFF. The CDR3 bases are TGCGCCAGCAGCCAAAGGTCCGGCGATGAGCAGTTCTTC.

The V gene is TRBV11-1, the J gene TRBJ2-7; perhaps TRBD1 as D (6 bases). Germline V gives CDR1 SGHAT, CDR2 FQDESV (reference sequence). CDR3 size: 14 residues. V lost 2 bases, J lost 5 bases, and 13 bases lay in between. The CDR3 is CASSLRGGANEQYF. The CDR3, as DNA: TGTGCCAGCAGCTTACGAGGGGGTGCCAACGAGCAGTACTTC.